Following are 18 T cell receptor beta chains from one sample sequenced in a study of T cells in Graves' hyperthyroidism and ophthalmopathy. Amplification of TCR beta CDR3 regions used RNA as the template. The study used the HTBI primer set for a first-round RT-PCR of the TCR CDR3. TCRdb re-called the multiplex PCR reads through MiXCR, storing one row per CDR3 protein. The sample contains roughly 360,000 distinct CDR3 sequences, approximately 12% of which appear only once. Sequencing was done on a sample of blood. These receptors all come from a man aged 30 to 39 with Graves' hyperthyroidism that later progressed to Graves' ophthalmopathy.

There are many counts of this clonotype. V is TRBV12-3 or TRBV12-4 and J is TRBJ1-6; no definite D call. The CDR3 consists of 11 residues. Trimming removed 4 bases at V and 12 bases at J, with 7 bases between. CDR3 nucleotide sequence: TGTGCCAGCAGTTCCCGGGGACCCCTCCACTTT. Translation: CASSSRGPLHF.

This clonotype showed up many times. The chain couples TRBV4-2 to TRBJ1-5; 8 bases are a match to TRBD1. CDR1 is LGHNA, CDR2 YNFKEQ, per germline. V lost 0 bases to trimming and J lost 6 bases; unmatched junction nucleotides: 7. The CDR3 contains 16 residues. The CDR3 spells CASSQETGDGSQPQHF. DNA for the CDR3: TGTGCCAGCAGCCAAGAGACAGGGGACGGAAGTCAGCCCCAGCATTTT.

The rearrangement uses TRBV19 and TRBJ1-1, with TRBD1 identical over 10 bases. The CDR3 spans 13 residues. V was pared by 10 bases and J by 3 bases, with 5 bases of the junction left unmatched. The germline CDR1 and CDR2 sequences are LNHDA and SQIVND (reference sequence). CDR3 nucleotides: TGTGCCACCATGGACAGGGGGGACACTGAAGCTTTCTTT. Its translation: CATMDRGDTEAFF.

This clonotype was picked up many times. The chain is built from TRBV6-5 and TRBJ2-7; D gene unclear. There are 12 residues in the CDR3. Germline CDR1 and CDR2: MNHEY and SVGAGI. V was pared by 4 bases and J by 2 bases, with 6 bases between. This CDR3 reads CASSSSTYEQYF. The CDR3 region has the DNA TGTGCCAGCAGTTCCAGTACCTACGAGCAGTACTTC.

The genes are TRBV4-1 and TRBJ1-4; the D is unclear. The CDR3 length is 13 residues. CDR1 is MGHRA, CDR2 YSYEKL, per germline. V was clipped by 4 bases and J by 7 bases, with 10 bases between them. The CDR3 protein is CASSPDRGEKLFF. The CDR3, as DNA: TGCGCCAGCAGCCCCGATCGGGGTGAAAAACTGTTTTTT.

In this sample, this clonotype turned up many times. The chain employs TRBV11-3 and TRBJ1-1; TRBD1 might be the D (6 bases). The CDR3 totals 16 residues. V lost 1 base, J lost 8 bases, and 20 bases lay in between. The germline V gene encodes CDR1 SGHNT and CDR2 YENEEA. The CDR3 DNA sequence: TGTGCCAGCAGCTTAGGGGTCCTACAGGGATGGGCGGAAGCTTTCTTT. Its protein is CASSLGVLQGWAEAFF.

The chain uses TRBV12-3 or TRBV12-4 and TRBJ1-5; TRBD1 might be the D (5 bases). Trimming cost V 2 bases and J 9 bases, with 8 bases left between them. CDR3 size: 12 residues. CDR3 amino acids: CASSLPGRPQHF. As DNA, the CDR3 is TGTGCCAGCAGTTTACCAGGGCGGCCCCAGCATTTT.

Many counts were recorded for this clonotype. The chain is built from TRBV2 and TRBJ2-7; D remains unclear. CDR1 is SNHLY, CDR2 FYNNEI, per germline. The CDR3 runs to 11 residues. Trimming took off 4 bases at V and 3 bases at J, with 4 bases between the two ends. Here the CDR3 reads CASSGFYEQYF. CDR3 coding DNA: TGTGCCAGCAGTGGATTCTACGAGCAGTACTTC.

Points on this clonotype: Just one base apart from a much larger clone, this may be a read error. The chain combines TRBV6-1 with TRBJ2-4; no clear D. This CDR3 region has 17 residues. Looked up from germline, CDR1 is MNHNS and CDR2 is SASEGT. Trimming pared 6 bases from V and 0 bases from J, leaving 18 bases between. Written as DNA, the CDR3 is TGTGCCAGCAGGCCCGGATCAGGATGTATAGCCAAAAACATTCAGTACTTC. Translating gives CASRPGSGCIAKNIQYF.

The V gene is TRBV4-1, the J gene TRBJ1-5; D is unclear. Germline loops: CDR1 MGHRA, CDR2 YSYEKL. The CDR3 spans 16 residues. V lost 3 bases and J 8 bases, leaving 20 bases between the germline ends. The CDR3 DNA is TGCGCCAGCAGCCACCCGCCGACCGGGATCCTAGAGCCCCAGCATTTT. It translates to CASSHPPTGILEPQHF.

The chain is built from TRBV28 and TRBJ2-7; TRBD1 might be the D (5 bases). Germline values: CDR1 MDHEN, CDR2 SYDVKM. Trimming took off 3 bases at V and 3 bases at J, with 9 bases between the two ends. The CDR3 spans 13 residues. In nucleotides, the CDR3 is TGTGCCAGCAGTTTGGCGGACAACTACGAGCAGTACTTC. Amino acids: CASSLADNYEQYF.

This clonotype was seen a few times. The chain couples TRBV18 to TRBJ2-1; D not certain. The ends were cut back, 2 bases at V and 2 bases at J, with 13 bases in the middle. The CDR3 consists of 16 residues. Germline lookup yields CDR1 KGHSH and CDR2 LQKENI. CDR3 in amino acids: CASSPRLPNAYNEQFF. In nucleotides, the CDR3 is TGTGCCAGCTCACCAAGGCTACCGAACGCCTACAATGAGCAGTTCTTC.

This clonotype was counted many times. The J gene is TRBJ1-6, the V gene TRBV24-1, with 7 bases aligning to TRBD1. Germline V gene lookup returns CDR1 KGHDR and CDR2 SFDVKD. Trimming at V came to 6 bases and at J to 6 bases, leaving 4 bases not matched to a gene. The CDR3 spans 14 residues. CDR3: CATSSGTANSPLHF. The CDR3 region has the DNA TGTGCCACCAGTAGTGGGACAGCTAATTCACCCCTCCACTTT.

This clonotype was picked up a small number of times. The chain uses TRBV6-1 and TRBJ2-7; D unclear. Germline assignment: CDR1 MNHNS and CDR2 SASEGT. This CDR3 has 16 residues. V gave up 1 base and J gave up 0 bases, with 13 bases separating them. CDR3 sequence: CASSEGAGYVSYEQYF. The CDR3 DNA is TGTGCCAGCAGTGAAGGGGCAGGCTACGTCTCCTACGAGCAGTACTTC.

In this sample, this clonotype turned up many times. The chain links TRBV5-1 to TRBJ1-1, with D perhaps matching TRBD1 (6 bases). Germline V gives CDR1 SGHRS, CDR2 YFSETQ. V was shortened by 1 base and J by 6 bases, with 7 bases between the two germline ends. CDR3 length: 12 amino acids. The CDR3 here is CASSLRGAEAFF. The CDR3 DNA is TGCGCCAGCAGCTTGAGGGGGGCTGAAGCTTTCTTT.

This clonotype came up many times. The rearrangement joins TRBV3-1 to TRBJ2-3, with D hard to call. Trimming cost V 0 bases and J 4 bases, with 11 bases left between them. The CDR3 is made up of 15 amino acids. Germline-derived CDR1 and CDR2 are LGHDT and YNNKEL (reference sequence). The CDR3: CASSQERHWADTQYF. The DNA for the CDR3 is TGTGCCAGCAGCCAAGAACGGCATTGGGCAGATACGCAGTATTTT.

The table lists this clonotype with many counts. V is TRBV6-1 and J is TRBJ2-3; a possible D gene is TRBD2 (5 bases). The CDR3 is 16 residues long. Germline assignment: CDR1 MNHNS and CDR2 SASEGT. With 7 bases removed from V and 3 bases from J, the gap between germline ends came to 20 bases. The CDR3 sequence is CASTPNRGVATDTQYF. CDR3 nucleotides: TGTGCCAGCACCCCTAACCGGGGAGTGGCGACAGATACGCAGTATTTT.

This clonotype appeared a few times. A much larger clone sits a single nucleotide away, making a read error possible. The chain employs TRBV12-3 or TRBV12-4 and TRBJ2-5; the match to TRBD2 covers 7 bases. The V gene end was trimmed by 10 bases and the J gene end by 7 bases; junction bases not matched to a gene: 12. The CDR3 has 13 residues. The CDR3 sequence: CANTLGRAGTQYF. The CDR3 DNA is TGTGCCAACACCCTGGGGAGGGCGGGGACCCAGTACTTC.